The rows below give T cell receptor beta chains drawn from one sample of a study of T cells in Graves' hyperthyroidism and ophthalmopathy. TCRdb recomputed calls from the multiplex PCR reads with MiXCR, one row per CDR3 protein. Among roughly 510,000 distinct CDR3 sequences listed, 40% to 50% were seen once. Sample: peripheral blood or thyroid tissue (not recorded which). The receptor set was obtained from an adult woman with Graves' disease, either hyperthyroidism or ophthalmopathy (not recorded which). The CDR3 runs from the conserved cysteine through the conserved F or W. The order of the fields is D gene, J gene, clone size, V gene, CDR3 protein, CDR3 DNA. D genes are given only for firm matches. Expanded clones get a size class; other rows say once, few or many, or leave the size out.

d_call: .
j_call: TRBJ1-5
clone_size: .
v_call: TRBV10-3
cdr3_aa: CAIRDPSGNQPQHF
cdr3_nt: TGTGCCATCAGGGACCCGTCTGGTAATCAGCCCCAGCATTTT

d_call: .
j_call: TRBJ2-2
clone_size: .
v_call: TRBV20-1
cdr3_aa: CSAREVGGELFF
cdr3_nt: TGCAGTGCCCGAGAGGTGGGCGGGGAGCTGTTTTTT

d_call: .
j_call: TRBJ1-2
clone_size: .
v_call: TRBV10-3
cdr3_aa: CAINQDRSYGYTF
cdr3_nt: TGTGCCATCAATCAGGACAGATCCTACGGCTACACCTTC

d_call: .
j_call: TRBJ1-1
clone_size: few
v_call: TRBV29-1
cdr3_aa: CSVGQAGEAFF
cdr3_nt: TGCAGCGTAGGACAAGCCGGTGAAGCTTTCTTT

d_call: TRBD1
j_call: TRBJ2-5
clone_size: .
v_call: TRBV7-9
cdr3_aa: CASSSTTGGPYQETQYF
cdr3_nt: TGTGCCAGCAGCTCGACAACAGGGGGCCCGTACCAAGAGACCCAGTACTTC

d_call: TRBD1
j_call: TRBJ1-2
clone_size: many
v_call: TRBV4-3
cdr3_aa: CASSQDLRQGKGANYGYTF
cdr3_nt: TGCGCCAGCAGCCAAGATCTGCGACAGGGAAAAGGAGCTAACTATGGCTACACCTTC

d_call: .
j_call: TRBJ2-6
clone_size: .
v_call: TRBV20-1
cdr3_aa: CSARQLPNVLTF
cdr3_nt: TGCAGTGCTAGACAACTACCCAACGTCCTGACTTTC

d_call: .
j_call: TRBJ1-1
clone_size: .
v_call: TRBV9
cdr3_aa: CASSVVGSDAFF
cdr3_nt: TGTGCCAGCAGCGTTGTGGGATCTGATGCTTTCTTT

d_call: TRBD2
j_call: TRBJ2-2
clone_size: .
v_call: TRBV7-9
cdr3_aa: CASSGTSGDFTGELFF
cdr3_nt: TGCGCCAGCAGCGGGACTAGCGGGGATTTTACCGGGGAGCTGTTTTTT

d_call: .
j_call: TRBJ1-6
clone_size: .
v_call: TRBV7-9
cdr3_aa: CASSLAVSPLHF
cdr3_nt: TGTGCCAGCAGCTTAGCGGTCTCACCCCTCCACTTT

d_call: .
j_call: TRBJ2-5
clone_size: many
v_call: TRBV29-1
cdr3_aa: CSVPQVTGGETQYF
cdr3_nt: TGCAGCGTCCCACAGGTTACCGGCGGAGAGACCCAGTACTTC

d_call: .
j_call: TRBJ2-2
clone_size: .
v_call: TRBV19
cdr3_aa: CASREKGAGELFF
cdr3_nt: TGTGCCAGTAGGGAAAAAGGGGCCGGGGAGCTGTTTTTT

d_call: .
j_call: TRBJ2-7
clone_size: once
v_call: TRBV29-1
cdr3_aa: CSVAGQGTYEQYF
cdr3_nt: TGCAGCGTTGCGGGGCAGGGGACCTACGAGCAGTACTTC

d_call: .
j_call: TRBJ2-2
clone_size: .
v_call: TRBV4-2
cdr3_aa: CASSQEEWETGELFF
cdr3_nt: TGTGCCAGCAGCCAAGAGGAGTGGGAAACCGGGGAGCTGTTTTTT

d_call: .
j_call: TRBJ1-1
clone_size: .
v_call: TRBV10-3
cdr3_aa: CAITGTGGEAFF
cdr3_nt: TGTGCCATCACTGGGACGGGCGGTGAAGCTTTCTTT